This entry concerns a single T cell receptor (beta chain). Its antigen is undetermined. Clones were read by immunoSEQ multiplex PCR, and TCRdb kept only the in-frame ones, dropping some. The sample consists of some 190,000 clones, approximately 88% of them appearing once. The sample originates from a study of Ad26.COV2.S vaccination and SARS-CoV-2 variants. Study-level findings and limits: Placebo recipients had lower spike-specific TCR breadth than vaccine recipients. Non-spike TCR breadth did not differ much between vaccine and placebo recipients. Substantial response breadth was reportedly seen for spike-specific CD8+ and CD4+ T cells after vaccination. Possible underestimation of total T cell responses by the TCR breadth and depth analyses was noted.

Germline assignment: CDR1 MNHEY and CDR2 SVGAGI. The V and J ends lost 6 bases and 4 bases, in that order; junction bases with no gene match: 8. The CDR3 extends over 15 amino acids. Sequencing was performed on peripheral blood, taken after recovery from COVID-19. V and J are TRBV6-5 and TRBJ1-1; 10 nucleotides match TRBD1. The source is a human donor who had recovered from COVID-19. The CDR3 nucleotides read TGTGCCAGCAGCCACCTGGGACAGGGGACCACTGAAGCTTTCTTT. It is translated as CASSHLGQGTTEAFF.